This T cell receptor (beta chain) was captured in a study of blood T cells in healthy people across ages (dated by TCRdb to 2015 to 2017). Background for the entire study: In model experiments, template switching captured about one uniquely barcoded TCR beta cDNA molecule for every two T cells. The study measured age-related changes in TCR beta repertoire diversity using deep sequencing normalized with unique cDNA molecular identifiers. Donors were grouped into four age groups: young (average approximately 15 years), middle-aged (around 39), aged (around 66) and long-lived (approximately 78). Donors of different ages were randomly distributed across sequencing lanes to avoid experimental bias. For two donors (one aged 18 to 29 and one aged 80 or older), the study analyzed two additional independent replicas of 1 million unique cDNA reads from the same blood draw.

As for this clonotype: The specificity of this receptor is unknown. The record has no base qualities; no much larger clone is one base away.

V and J are truncated by 4 bases and 2 bases respectively, leaving an intervening sequence of 11 bases. The germline V gene encodes CDR1 LNHDA and CDR2 SQIVND (reference sequence). Measured from the cysteine to the phenylalanine, the CDR3 is 14 residues long. Only the CDR3 region is kept as DNA, spanning 42 bases read in frame from base 1. Libraries were constructed by 5' RACE. TCRdb shows the sequencer as Illumina HiSeq 2500. A second PCR of 7 to 11 cycles was run with a J-beta primer mix and a sample-barcoded 5' primer. Each TCR beta cDNA molecule received a unique molecular identifier from a template-switch 5' adaptor carrying 12 random nucleotides. At least 2.5 million CDR3-containing paired-end reads were obtained from each sample. The Mint cDNA synthesis kit, primed by a TRBC-specific oligonucleotide, was used to synthesize first-strand cDNA from all RNA. All cDNA was treated with uracil-DNA glycosylase and then went through a first 18-cycle PCR with the universal primers M1SS and BC2_uni_R. The original methods were these. For normalization, 1 million high-quality reads, each with a distinct molecular identifier, were randomly selected from each sample. Instead of being binned into consensus sequences, reads with shared molecular identifiers were discarded. CDR3 identification, clonotype clustering and error correction used MiTCR with a Q25 quality threshold and the strictest error-elimination algorithm. A nonparametric unseen species model with Euler transformation was used to estimate lower-bound total TCR beta diversity. The public reads were run again by TCRdb, first through fastp at Q25 and then through MiXCR, and only productive beta chains were kept. Each record represents a unique CDR3 protein, reported with the most common genes and DNA among its rows. What appears here as the V and J calls and clone size reflects TCRdb's work, not the paper's. This sample has hundreds of thousands of distinct CDR3 sequences in its table, and approximately 53% of those were observed once. The top ten clonotypes cover roughly 24% of the sample.

Study-wide findings and limitations: Compared with the aged group, more naive CD4+ T cells, fewer expanded clones and increased TCR diversity were shown by the long-lived group, suggesting age selection. Observed TCR beta diversity correlated strongly with the percentage of naive T cells measured by flow cytometry. Conclusive comparison of naive and antigen-experienced compartments was prevented by the profiling of bulk unsorted PBMCs. Estimates of total diversity based on one million sequenced T cells were regarded as lower bounds and as underestimates. Observed TCR beta diversity per million T cells fell roughly linearly with age, and a significant reduction was already apparent by age around 44. The CMV infection status of donors was not known, potentially confounding age-related changes in expanded clonotypes.

The donors were roughly 39 Caucasian individuals from Russia, aged 6 to 90 years, who were systemically healthy. Ten milliliters of peripheral blood were collected from each donor into EDTA-treated Vacutainer tubes. Ficoll-Paque density-gradient centrifugation was used to isolate PBMCs, with at least 6.5 million per sample. Total RNA was extracted from PBMCs with Trizol reagent, with at least 5.5 micrograms obtained per sample. For every donor, an aliquot of PBMCs went through flow cytometry to measure the percentages of naive CD45RAhigh/CD27high T cells. This sequence uses TRBV19 and TRBJ2-5, with TRBD1 perhaps the D gene, on 5 matching bases. The sample consisted of blood. This TCR derives from a man between 40 and 49 years old in good health. Read as DNA, the sequence is TGTGCCAGTAGTACGCAGGGTTCTCAAGAGACCCAGTACTTC. The encoded protein is CASSTQGSQETQYF.